This record looks at one TCR beta chain sequence and its context. Germline V gene data show CDR1 as GTSNPN and CDR2 as SVGIG (reference sequence). CDR3 length: 16 residues. TCRdb's table, derived via immunoSEQ multiplex PCR, lists solely in-frame clones and lacks some. Of under 75,000 clones in the sample, 95% were seen once. This entry belongs to a study of cytomegalovirus exposure and HLA in healthy donors. The chain is built from TRBV30 and TRBJ1-1; TRBD1 aligns across 7 bases. This clonotype originated in a woman aged 18-35 years in good health and CMV-seropositive. The material sequenced was PBMCs. The CDR3 nucleotides read TGTTGCCTCGACAGGGATGATCGGGCCCTGAACACTGAAGCTTTCTTT. This codes for CCLDRDDRALNTEAFF.